The 30 T cell receptor beta chains reported below all come from one sample, sequenced in a study of T cell repertoires in cytomegalovirus infection. TCRdb re-called the reads through MiXCR, storing one row per CDR3 protein. The table has 300,000 to 400,000 distinct CDR3 sequences, about 29% seen once. These receptors lack a known antigen. Material: cultured PBMCs, obtained from culture after CMV antigen stimulation. These TCRs come from a human donor in good health (CMV status not recorded). Some clones in this sample may be carry-over from other donors' samples.

This rearrangement joins TRBV4-2 to TRBJ2-7; D is uncertain. Germline-derived CDR1 and CDR2 are LGHNA and YNFKEQ. Trimming left V 4 bases short and J 6 bases short, with 13 bases between. This CDR3 is built from 13 residues. The CDR3 is CASSPSLGIEQYF. The CDR3 DNA sequence: TGTGCCAGCAGCCCGAGTTTGGGCATCGAGCAGTACTTC.

V and J are TRBV11-2 and TRBJ2-2; the match to TRBD2 covers 8 bases. The germline V gene encodes CDR1 SGHAT and CDR2 FQNNGV. The CDR3 covers 15 residues. V shed 5 bases and J 3 bases; nucleotides not matched to a gene: 5. CDR3 sequence reads: CASSLTGGHTGELFF. In DNA form, the CDR3 reads TGTGCCAGCAGCCTCACGGGGGGGCACACCGGGGAGCTGTTTTTT.

This sequence joins TRBV4-1 and TRBJ1-2; D unresolved. Germline V gene sequence: CDR1 MGHRA, CDR2 YSYEKL. V was trimmed by 0 bases and J by 0 bases, leaving 8 bases between them. This CDR3 region has 15 residues. CDR3 DNA sequence: TGCGCCAGCAGCCAAGACGGCGGAACTAACTATGGCTACACCTTC. It yields the protein CASSQDGGTNYGYTF.

The rearrangement links TRBV28 to TRBJ1-2, with a tentative D call TRBD1 (6 bases). Germline CDR1 reads MDHEN; CDR2 reads SYDVKM. This CDR3 comprises 14 residues. V was shortened by 6 bases and J by 3 bases, with 14 bases between the two germline ends. CDR3 DNA: TGTGCCAGCAGAAGGGACACTGGATACTATGGCTACACCTTC. Its translation: CASRRDTGYYGYTF.

The chain links TRBV5-5 to TRBJ2-3, with 12 positions matching TRBD2. Germline V gene lookup returns CDR1 SGHKS and CDR2 YYEKEE (reference sequence). CDR3 size: 16 residues. Trimming cost V 5 bases and J 2 bases; bases outside gene matches: 6. Here the CDR3 DNA reads TGTGCCAGCAGGGATTGGACTAGCGGGGACACAGATACGCAGTATTTT. Protein product: CASRDWTSGDTDTQYF. Full variable domain (rest looked up from reference TRBV5-5 and TRBJ2-3): DAGVTQSPTHLIKTRGQQVTLRCSPISGHKSVSWYQQVLGQGPQFIFQYYEKEERGRGNFPDRFSARQFPNYSSELNVNALLLGDSALYLCASRDWTSGDTDTQYFGPGTRLTVL.

The chain is built from TRBV7-3 and TRBJ2-3, with D maybe TRBD2 (6 bases). The CDR3 has 15 amino acids. The V and J ends lost 0 bases and 8 bases respectively, with 15 bases between them. Germline-derived CDR1 and CDR2 are SGHTA and FQGTGA. The CDR3 reads CASSLTDGGFGTQYF. For the CDR3, the DNA is TGTGCCAGCAGCTTAACGGACGGGGGATTCGGTACGCAGTATTTT.

This clonotype turned up a few times. The rearrangement joins TRBV15 to TRBJ1-5, with 9 positions matching TRBD1. CDR1 and CDR2 from the germline V gene are LNHNV and YYDKDF (reference sequence). This CDR3 comprises 15 residues. J was trimmed by 6 bases and V by 5 bases; bases with no gene match: 8. This CDR3 reads CATSLRQGGTQPQHF. The CDR3 nucleotides are TGTGCCACCAGCCTAAGACAGGGGGGCACTCAGCCCCAGCATTTT. Using reference TRBV15 and TRBJ1-5 for the parts outside the CDR3, the full variable domain is DAMVIQNPRYQVTQFGKPVTLSCSQTLNHNVMYWYQQKSSQAPKLLFHYYDKDFNNEADTPDNFQSRRPNTSFCFLDIRSPGLGDTAMYLCATSLRQGGTQPQHFGDGTRLSIL.

The sample holds many counts of this clonotype. The chain employs TRBV7-6 and TRBJ1-1, with a tentative D call TRBD1 (5 bases). Trimming pared 5 bases from V and 7 bases from J, leaving 20 bases between. Germline V CDR1 and CDR2: SGHVS, FNYEAQ. The CDR3 totals 15 residues. This CDR3 reads CASSPRRGEDSEAFF. As DNA, the CDR3 is TGTGCCAGCAGCCCCCGACGGGGGGAAGATAGTGAAGCTTTCTTT.

This chain uses TRBV6-1 with TRBJ1-5, with unresolved D. Germline CDR1 reads MNHNS; CDR2 reads SASEGT. Trimming stripped 4 bases from V and 3 bases from J, with 4 bases between. The CDR3 is 12 amino acids. CDR3 nucleotide sequence: TGTGCCAGCAGTGGGATCAATCAGCCCCAGCATTTT. It yields the protein CASSGINQPQHF.

The J gene is TRBJ1-2, the V gene TRBV2; D ambiguous. Trimming pared 11 bases from V and 6 bases from J, leaving 13 bases between. The CDR3 is 11 amino acids. Germline assignment: CDR1 SNHLY and CDR2 FYNNEI. The chain's CDR3 is CARMEVHGYTF. CDR3 coding DNA: TGTGCCCGAATGGAGGTTCATGGCTACACCTTC. Full variable domain (missing parts from reference TRBV2 and TRBJ1-2): EPEVTQTPSHQVTQMGQEVILRCVPISNHLYFYWYRQILGQKVEFLVSFYNNEISEKSEIFDDQFSVERPDGSNFTLKIRSTKLEDSAMYFCARMEVHGYTFGSGTRLTVV.

The chain couples TRBV7-6 to TRBJ1-1; 12 bases are shared with TRBD1. The germline gives CDR1 SGHVS, CDR2 FNYEAQ. After removal of 5 bases from V and 3 bases from J, the junction contained 10 bases not matched to a gene. The CDR3 covers 17 residues. The CDR3 bases are TGTGCCAGCAGCCGGGACAGGGGGCGAATACGGGACACTGAAGCTTTCTTT. Protein product: CASSRDRGRIRDTEAFF.

The rearrangement uses TRBV12-5 and TRBJ2-2; D remains ambiguous. The CDR3 is 16 residues long. V was trimmed by 6 bases and J by 1 base, leaving 15 bases between them. Germline CDR1 is LGHNT and CDR2 is FRNRAP. This CDR3 is CASGPTLVGNTGELFF. CDR3 in DNA: TGTGCTAGTGGCCCGACTCTTGTGGGGAACACCGGGGAGCTGTTTTTT.

This clonotype was observed a handful of times. The chain couples TRBV18 to TRBJ2-5; TRBD1 aligns across 7 bases. In germline, CDR1 is KGHSH, CDR2 LQKENI. The CDR3 is 18 residues long. The trim removed 4 bases at V and 2 bases at J, leaving 16 bases unmatched. The CDR3: CASSHRQGLLGGQETQYF. CDR3 nucleotides: TGTGCCAGCTCACACCGACAGGGATTGTTAGGTGGGCAAGAGACCCAGTACTTC.

This rearrangement joins TRBV27 to TRBJ1-1; no definite D call. Germline loops: CDR1 MNHEY, CDR2 SMNVEV (reference sequence). V was cut by 4 bases and J by 3 bases, with 9 bases left in between. The CDR3 has 13 amino acids. The DNA of the CDR3 is TGTGCCAGCAGTTATTTGTTGGACACTGAAGCTTTCTTT. It specifies CASSYLLDTEAFF.

CDR3 in DNA: TGTGCTAGTGGTTCGAACCCAGGGGGCGGACAGCCCCAGCATTTT. Translated, it gives CASGSNPGGGQPQHF. V and J are TRBV12-5 and TRBJ1-5; TRBD1 matches at 8 bases. This CDR3 contains 15 residues. The germline V gene encodes CDR1 LGHNT and CDR2 FRNRAP. The junction had 9 bases not matched to a gene; V was cut back by 4 bases and J by 7 bases.

This clonotype was detected a few times. The chain carries TRBV7-8 and TRBJ1-2; unclear D gene. V was cut by 8 bases and J by 6 bases, with 7 bases left in between. Per the germline V gene, CDR1 is SGHVS and CDR2 is FQNEAQ. This CDR3 has 10 residues. The CDR3 reads CASLIHGYTF. CDR3 nucleotides: TGTGCCAGCCTGATCCATGGCTACACCTTC.

This clonotype came up a few times. The chain recombines TRBV4-1 with TRBJ2-4, with 7 bases that match TRBD2. This CDR3 is built from 17 residues. V lost 0 bases, J lost 1 base, and 6 bases stayed unmatched. Germline values: CDR1 MGHRA, CDR2 YSYEKL. The CDR3 spells CASSQDSAGVAKNIQYF. CDR3 DNA sequence: TGCGCCAGCAGCCAAGATTCCGCGGGGGTGGCCAAAAACATTCAGTACTTC.

This clonotype was counted a few times. V is TRBV6-2 or TRBV6-3 and J is TRBJ1-1; 9 positions match TRBD1. The CDR3 has 13 amino acids. The V gene's germline CDR1 is MNHEY and CDR2 SVGEGT. V lost 5 bases, J lost 6 bases, and 4 bases stayed unmatched. For the CDR3, the DNA is TGTGCCAGCAGTCCACAGGGGGCCGCTGAAGCTTTCTTT. Translating gives CASSPQGAAEAFF.

This chain uses TRBV12-3 or TRBV12-4 with TRBJ2-1; either TRBD1 or TRBD2 may fit D (5 bases each). Trimming removed 5 bases at V and 3 bases at J, with 17 bases between. CDR3 length equals 16 residues. The CDR3 coding sequence is TGTGCCAGCAGTCAATTCCGGGACGCAGGCTACAATGAGCAGTTCTTC. As protein: CASSQFRDAGYNEQFF.

This clonotype was counted between two and nine times. The rearrangement uses TRBV20-1 and TRBJ2-3; no clear D. CDR3 length equals 13 residues. V was pared by 1 base and J by 4 bases, with 9 bases between. Germline-derived CDR1 and CDR2 are DFQATT and SNEGSKA (reference sequence). The CDR3 here is CSARVLGPDTQYF. For the CDR3, the DNA is TGCAGTGCTAGAGTCCTAGGACCAGATACGCAGTATTTT.

This clonotype has at least ten counts. The chain recombines TRBV2 with TRBJ1-6; 7 nucleotides align to TRBD1. Germline CDR1 is SNHLY and CDR2 is FYNNEI. J was trimmed by 9 bases and V by 6 bases; bases with no gene match: 14. The CDR3 sequence is 16 residues long. Here the CDR3 DNA reads TGTGCCAGCAGCGACCAAGGGGGGACAGTCGGTTCACCCCTCCACTTT. Amino acids: CASSDQGGTVGSPLHF.

The gene calls are TRBV12-3 or TRBV12-4 and TRBJ1-2; weak D call: TRBD1 (6 bases). Between the trimmed V and J ends, which lost 2 bases and 7 bases, there was a span of 8 bases. CDR3 length equals 12 residues. The CDR3 sequence is CASSLRGSGYTF. The CDR3 region has the DNA TGTGCCAGCAGTTTAAGGGGGTCTGGCTACACCTTC.

The genes are TRBV20-1 and TRBJ1-1; D is unresolved. Germline V lookup: CDR1 DFQATT, CDR2 SNEGSKA (reference sequence). V was pared by 2 bases and J by 3 bases, with 4 bases between. The CDR3 covers 11 residues. CDR3 loop: CSARPYTEAFF. CDR3 in DNA: TGCAGTGCTAGACCGTACACTGAAGCTTTCTTT.

A few counts support this clonotype. The chain uses TRBV7-9 and TRBJ2-7; TRBD1 aligns across 9 bases. CDR1 and CDR2 (germline): SEHNR, FQNEAQ (reference sequence). J gave up 12 bases and V 5 bases, and 17 bases lay outside the gene matches. This CDR3 region has 15 residues. As DNA, the CDR3 is TGTGCCAGCAGCGGGAACAGGGGGCAGCGTCTAGAGTGGTACTTC. Residues: CASSGNRGQRLEWYF.

The chain employs TRBV5-1 and TRBJ2-2; TRBD2 might be the D (6 bases). Trimming removed 9 bases at V and 2 bases at J, with 17 bases between. Germline-derived CDR1 and CDR2 are SGHRS and YFSETQ. This CDR3 spans 15 amino acids. The CDR3 DNA follows: TGCGCCACCACCCTGAGGGCGGGAAACACCGGGGAGCTGTTTTTT. Translation: CATTLRAGNTGELFF. The full variable domain, with the rest looked up from reference TRBV5-1 and TRBJ2-2, is KAGVTQTPRYLIKTRGQQVTLSCSPISGHRSVSWYQQTPGQGLQFLFEYFSETQRNKGNFPGRFSGRQFSNSRSEMNVSTLELGDSALYLCATTLRAGNTGELFFGEGSRLTVL.

V gene TRBV12-5 combines with J gene TRBJ1-1; TRBD1 is a possible D gene (6 bases). In germline, CDR1 is LGHNT, CDR2 FRNRAP. Trimming took off 0 bases at V and 0 bases at J, with 8 bases between the two ends. The CDR3 sequence is 15 residues long. The CDR3 reads CASGLVEGVNTEAFF. In nucleotides, the CDR3 is TGTGCTAGTGGTTTGGTAGAGGGGGTGAACACTGAAGCTTTCTTT. Complete variable domain (other parts from reference TRBV12-5 and TRBJ1-1): DARVTQTPRHKVTEMGQEVTMRCQPILGHNTVFWYRQTMMQGLELLAYFRNRAPLDDSGMPKDRFSAEMPDATLATLKIQPSEPRDSAVYFCASGLVEGVNTEAFFGQGTRLTVV.

This clonotype was seen only a few times. The rearrangement uses TRBV7-2 and TRBJ2-1; D might be TRBD1 (6 bases). V was clipped by 1 base and J by 4 bases, with 11 bases between them. The length of the CDR3 is 15 residues. CDR1 and CDR2 (germline): SGHTA, FQGNSA. CDR3 in amino acids: CASSLELDRYNEQFF. CDR3 DNA sequence: TGTGCCAGCAGCTTAGAGCTTGACAGGTACAATGAGCAGTTCTTC.

This clonotype was picked up many times. The chain joins TRBV20-1 to TRBJ1-5; 10 bases agree with TRBD1. J gave up 3 bases and V 6 bases, and 8 bases lay outside the gene matches. Germline V lookup: CDR1 DFQATT, CDR2 SNEGSKA (reference sequence). The CDR3 has 15 amino acids. CDR3 DNA: TGCAGTGCCACGACAGGGGGCCTCCTCAATCAGCCCCAGCATTTT. Its protein is CSATTGGLLNQPQHF.

The sample holds a few counts of this clonotype. The chain uses TRBV6-1 and TRBJ1-2, with 8 bases aligning to TRBD1. J was trimmed by 6 bases and V by 6 bases; bases with no gene match: 6. CDR1 MNHNS and CDR2 SASEGT come from the germline V gene. CDR3 size: 13 residues. As DNA, the CDR3 is TGTGCCAGCAGCCGCCAGGGGGCTGATGGCTACACCTTC. Its protein is CASSRQGADGYTF.

This clonotype came up many times. This chain links TRBV10-3 with TRBJ1-5; 8 bases are a match to TRBD1. Germline assignment: CDR1 ENHRY and CDR2 SYGVKD. The V gene end was trimmed by 3 bases and the J gene end by 0 bases; junction bases not matched to a gene: 4. The CDR3 spans 16 residues. The CDR3 is CAISDGQGYSNQPQHF. For the CDR3, the DNA is TGTGCCATCAGTGATGGACAGGGTTATAGCAATCAGCCCCAGCATTTT.